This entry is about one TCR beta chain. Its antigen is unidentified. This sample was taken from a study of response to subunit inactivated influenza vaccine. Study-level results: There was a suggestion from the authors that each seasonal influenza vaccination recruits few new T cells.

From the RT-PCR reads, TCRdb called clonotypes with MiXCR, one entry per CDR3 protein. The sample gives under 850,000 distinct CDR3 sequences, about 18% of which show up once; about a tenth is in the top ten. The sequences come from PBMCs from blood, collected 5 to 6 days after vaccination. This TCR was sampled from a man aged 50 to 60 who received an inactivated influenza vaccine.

The CDR3 DNA reads TGCGCCAGCAGCCGACTACAGGGGTCTTTTAGTGAGCAGTACTTC. Translated, it gives CASSRLQGSFSEQYF. The chain joins TRBV4-1 to TRBJ2-7, with 7 bases that match TRBD1. The CDR3 consists of 15 residues. The V and J ends lost 4 bases and 7 bases, in that order; junction bases with no gene match: 13. Germline V gene data show CDR1 as MGHRA and CDR2 as YSYEKL.